The clone carrying this T cell receptor (beta chain) is a singleton in its sample. Antigen specificity is unknown. These data belong to a study of tissue T cells after allogeneic stem cell transplantation. Turning to the study itself: Several unmodified and three CD34-selected T-cell-depleted grafts went to graft-versus-host disease patients. Study outcomes and limitations: Only a limited share of tissue TCRs appeared in blood or spleen.

V lost 2 bases to trimming and J lost 5 bases, with 18 bases between them. Germline-derived CDR1 and CDR2 are SGHVS and FQNEAQ. The CDR3 extends over 16 amino acids. Generated by immunoSEQ multiplex PCR, the TCRdb table keeps only in-frame clones and is missing some. The sample contains 250 to 300 clones, about 76% of which appear only once. Material: ileal tissue, obtained at autopsy. The chain combines TRBV7-8 with TRBJ2-5, with D perhaps TRBD2 (5 bases). This TCR was recovered from a female patient aged 35 to 75 with steroid-refractory graft-versus-host disease after an allogeneic stem cell transplant. Some T cells may be supplied by the graft donor. The CDR3 protein is CASSLPPGIECETQYF. The CDR3 DNA sequence: TGTGCCAGCAGCTTACCGCCGGGAATTGAATGCGAGACCCAGTACTTC.